These 19 T cell receptor beta chains were sequenced from one sample in a study of control samples from healthy donors and cancer patients. Sequenced by immunoSEQ multiplex PCR; TCRdb stores in-frame clones only, minus some. The sample has over 55,000 clones; around 93% are singletons. Specimen: PBMCs. The receptors were sampled from a man younger than 40 with colorectal cancer.

The chain combines TRBV7-2 with TRBJ2-7; 10 bases match TRBD1. With V trimmed by 7 bases and J by 5 bases, 8 bases remained unmatched. There are 14 residues in the CDR3. Germline V lookup: CDR1 SGHTA, CDR2 FQGNSA. The chain's CDR3 is CASTSGTGVHEQYF. The CDR3 DNA reads TGTGCCAGCACCTCGGGGACAGGGGTCCACGAGCAGTACTTC. The full variable domain, in which reference TRBV7-2 and TRBJ2-7 provide the parts outside the CDR3, is GAGVSQSPSNKVTEKGKDVELRCDPISGHTALYWYRQSLGQGLEFLIYFQGNSAPDKSGLPSDRFSAERTGGSVSTLTIQRTQQEDSAVYLCASTSGTGVHEQYFGPGTRLTVT.

The chain carries TRBV29-1 and TRBJ1-2; a weak D match, TRBD1 (5 bases). Per germline, CDR1 SQVTM and CDR2 ANQGSEA. The CDR3 contains 15 residues. The V end lost 3 bases, the J end lost 4 bases, and 18 bases lay between the germline ends. DNA of the CDR3: TGCAGCGTTGATAGGGACCCTCGCGGGCCCTATGGCTACACCTTC. Translation: CSVDRDPRGPYGYTF.

This rearrangement joins TRBV7-6 to TRBJ2-3; D is uncertain. The CDR3 has 13 amino acids. Trimming removed 5 bases at V and 0 bases at J, with 6 bases between. The V gene's germline CDR1 is SGHVS and CDR2 FNYEAQ. Here the CDR3 DNA reads TGTGCCAGCAGCCCGGTTAGCACAGATACGCAGTATTTT. This translates into CASSPVSTDTQYF.

The rearrangement joins TRBV19 to TRBJ2-3, with D hard to call. This CDR3 comprises 16 residues. CDR1 LNHDA and CDR2 SQIVND come from the germline V gene (reference sequence). V was clipped by 5 bases and J by 0 bases, with 15 bases between them. In DNA, the CDR3 is TGTGCCAGTAGTCCTCTGGACCTGTCTAGCACAGATACGCAGTATTTT. Encoded protein: CASSPLDLSSTDTQYF.

The chain is built from TRBV5-4 and TRBJ2-5, with D uncertain. CDR1 is SGHNT and CDR2 is YYREEE in the germline V gene (reference sequence). The CDR3 loop spans 14 amino acids. V was shortened by 0 bases and J by 2 bases, with 8 bases between the two germline ends. The CDR3 DNA reads TGTGCCAGCAGCTTGGCCAACAGACAAGAGACCCAGTACTTC. Protein sequence: CASSLANRQETQYF.

The chain couples TRBV30 to TRBJ1-1; 9 bases agree with TRBD1. V shed 4 bases and J 1 base; nucleotides not matched to a gene: 16. Germline CDR1 and CDR2: GTSNPN and SVGIG (reference sequence). The CDR3 extends over 18 amino acids. For the CDR3, the DNA is TGTGCCTGGACCTTACAGGGGGCACTTATTCTTCCGAACACTGAAGCTTTCTTT. Translating gives CAWTLQGALILPNTEAFF.

Concerning this clone itself: Distinct nucleotide sequences in the sample also encode this CDR3. The chain couples TRBV3-1 (or the pseudogene TRBV3-2) to TRBJ1-1; D unclear. V was shortened by 1 base and J by 11 bases, with 14 bases between the two germline ends. CDR3 length: 13 amino acids. Per germline, CDR1 LGHDT and CDR2 YNNKEL (reference sequence). This CDR3 is CASSQGLKVIAFF. In DNA form, the CDR3 reads TGTGCCAGCAGCCAAGGGTTAAAGGTAATCGCTTTCTTT.

The chain is built from TRBV6-2 or TRBV6-3 and TRBJ1-2; tentative D call: TRBD1 (5 bases). Looked up from germline, CDR1 is MNHEY and CDR2 is SVGEGT. V lost 5 bases to trimming and J lost 0 bases, with 7 bases between them. The CDR3 loop spans 13 amino acids. The CDR3 nucleotides read TGTGCCAGCAGTGGGACCTCTAACTATGGCTACACCTTC. Its translation: CASSGTSNYGYTF.

In regard to this clone: The identical CDR3 is also encoded by other nucleotide sequences in the sample. The J gene is TRBJ1-1, the V gene TRBV6-1; TRBD1 might be the D (6 bases). CDR3 length: 14 amino acids. Germline lookup yields CDR1 MNHNS and CDR2 SASEGT. V was cut by 2 bases and J by 0 bases, with 7 bases left in between. DNA for the CDR3: TGTGCCAGCAGTGAACAGGGGCTGAACACTGAAGCTTTCTTT. This encodes CASSEQGLNTEAFF.

CDR3 in amino acids: CASSPLSGTMPLNSPLHF. CDR3 DNA: TGTGCCAGCAGTCCCCTTTCGGGCACTATGCCCTTAAATTCACCCCTCCACTTT. The V call is TRBV25-1, the J call TRBJ1-6, with D uncertain. V was trimmed by 5 bases and J by 7 bases, leaving 24 bases between them. The germline CDR1 and CDR2 sequences are MGHDK and SYGVNS. The CDR3 extends over 18 amino acids.

The CDR3 loop is CATSEEPSYGYTF. CDR3 in DNA: TGTGCCACCTCGGAAGAACCCTCCTATGGCTACACCTTC. The chain is built from TRBV6-5 and TRBJ1-2; D gene unclear. Trimming cost V 10 bases and J 4 bases, with 16 bases left between them. The germline CDR1 and CDR2 sequences are MNHEY and SVGAGI. CDR3 length: 13 amino acids.

The chain combines TRBV30 with TRBJ1-4, with D possibly TRBD1 on 6 matching bases. V was cut by 2 bases and J by 8 bases, with 18 bases left in between. Germline V CDR1 and CDR2: GTSNPN, SVGIG (reference sequence). The CDR3 runs 15 residues. The CDR3 DNA sequence: TGTGCCTGGAGTCCCGGTGGGACACGGCGGGAAAAACTGTTTTTT. Translation: CAWSPGGTRREKLFF.

V gene TRBV5-1 combines with J gene TRBJ1-1; no firm D call. The CDR3 covers 15 residues. Trimming removed 0 bases from V and 1 base from J, with 10 bases in between. CDR1 and CDR2 from the germline V gene are SGHRS and YFSETQ. In DNA form, the CDR3 reads TGCGCCAGCAGCTTGGGTTCACACACGAACACTGAAGCTTTCTTT. Protein product: CASSLGSHTNTEAFF.

This sequence joins TRBV18 and TRBJ2-5; TRBD2 aligns across 11 bases. V lost 5 bases and J lost 1; bases outside the gene matches: 6. Germline CDR1 KGHSH, CDR2 LQKENI. CDR3 length: 16 amino acids. DNA of the CDR3: TGTGCCAGCTCAGTTGGACTAGCGGGCCTCCAAGAGACCCAGTACTTC. It codes for CASSVGLAGLQETQYF.

This clone is a singleton in its sample. The rearrangement links TRBV6-5 to TRBJ1-1, with D perhaps matching TRBD1 (6 bases). This CDR3 contains 13 residues. The V gene lost 6 bases and the J gene lost 5 bases, with 13 bases spanning the gap. Per germline, CDR1 MNHEY and CDR2 SVGAGI. CDR3 residues: CASSPLRGTEAFF. The CDR3 region has the DNA TGTGCCAGCAGCCCCCTTAGGGGGACTGAAGCTTTCTTT.

V gene TRBV18 combines with J gene TRBJ1-1; D unclear. V lost 3 bases and J 0 bases, leaving 8 bases between the germline ends. The CDR3 spans 14 residues. CDR1 and CDR2 from the germline V gene are KGHSH and LQKENI. DNA for the CDR3: TGTGCCAGCTCACCCGGAACTATGAACACTGAAGCTTTCTTT. Protein sequence: CASSPGTMNTEAFF. The full variable domain, completed using reference TRBV18 and TRBJ1-1, is NAGVMQNPRHLVRRRGQEARLRCSPMKGHSHVYWYRQLPEEGLKFMVYLQKENIIDESGMPKERFSAEFPKEGPSILRIQQVVRGDSAAYFCASSPGTMNTEAFFGQGTRLTVV.

The V call is TRBV4-2, the J call TRBJ2-6; D might be TRBD1 or TRBD2, each matching 5 bases. The CDR3 spans 16 residues. CDR1 and CDR2 (germline): LGHNA, YNFKEQ. The V end was cut by 0 bases, the J end by 4 bases, with 10 bases between. CDR3 region: CASSQDLGTGANVLTF. CDR3 nucleotides: TGTGCCAGCAGCCAAGATCTAGGGACCGGGGCCAACGTCCTGACTTTC.

This clone was picked up a small number of times. This chain connects TRBV4-3 to TRBJ1-4, with D unresolved. Trimming stripped 0 bases from V and 4 bases from J, with 18 bases between. CDR1 and CDR2 from the germline V gene are LGHNA and YSLEER. This CDR3 region has 18 residues. CDR3 DNA: TGCGCCAGCAGCCAAGATTGGTACAGAGCCTCCGATAATGAAAAACTGTTTTTT. It codes for CASSQDWYRASDNEKLFF.

The chain combines TRBV24-1 with TRBJ1-2, with 8 bases fitting TRBD1. Germline-derived CDR1 and CDR2 are KGHDR and SFDVKD. V was clipped by 4 bases and J by 1 base; unmatched bases: 7. The length of the CDR3 is 16 residues. The CDR3 DNA follows: TGTGCCACCAGTGACCCAGGGACAGGCATTAACTATGGCTACACCTTC. Translated: CATSDPGTGINYGYTF.